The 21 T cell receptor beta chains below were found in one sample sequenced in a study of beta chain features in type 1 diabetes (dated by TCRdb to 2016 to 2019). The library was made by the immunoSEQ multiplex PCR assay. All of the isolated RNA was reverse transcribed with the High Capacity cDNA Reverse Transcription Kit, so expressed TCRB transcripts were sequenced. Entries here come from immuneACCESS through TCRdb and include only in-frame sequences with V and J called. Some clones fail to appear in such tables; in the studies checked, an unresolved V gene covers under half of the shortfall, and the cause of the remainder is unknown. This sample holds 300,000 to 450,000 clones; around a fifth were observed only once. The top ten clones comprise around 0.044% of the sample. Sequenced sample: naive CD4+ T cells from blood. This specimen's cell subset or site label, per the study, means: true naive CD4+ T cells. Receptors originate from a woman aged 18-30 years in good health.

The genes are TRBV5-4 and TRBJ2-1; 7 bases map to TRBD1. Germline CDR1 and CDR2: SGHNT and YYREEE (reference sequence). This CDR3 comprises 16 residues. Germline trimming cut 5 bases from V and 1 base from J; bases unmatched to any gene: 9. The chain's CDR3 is CASSERQGYSYNEQFF. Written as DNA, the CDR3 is TGTGCCAGCAGTGAGAGACAGGGCTATTCCTACAATGAGCAGTTCTTC.

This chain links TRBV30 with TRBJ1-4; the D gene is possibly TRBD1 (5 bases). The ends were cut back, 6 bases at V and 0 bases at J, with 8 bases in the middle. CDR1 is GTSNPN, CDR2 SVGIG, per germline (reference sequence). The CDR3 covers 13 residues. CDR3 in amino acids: CACSGSTNEKLFF. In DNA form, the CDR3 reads TGTGCCTGTTCAGGGTCAACTAATGAAAAACTGTTTTTT.

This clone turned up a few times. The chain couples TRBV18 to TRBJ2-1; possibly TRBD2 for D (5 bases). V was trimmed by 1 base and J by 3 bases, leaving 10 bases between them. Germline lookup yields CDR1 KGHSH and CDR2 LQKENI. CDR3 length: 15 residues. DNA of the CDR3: TGTGCCAGCTCACCACTGGGAGCCCACTACAATGAGCAGTTCTTC. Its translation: CASSPLGAHYNEQFF.

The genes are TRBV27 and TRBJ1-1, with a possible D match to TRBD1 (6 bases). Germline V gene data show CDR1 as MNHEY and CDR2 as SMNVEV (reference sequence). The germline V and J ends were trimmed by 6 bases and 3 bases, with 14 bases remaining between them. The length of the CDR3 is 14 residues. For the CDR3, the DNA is TGTGCCAGCAGGCTAGGAAGGGGGTACACTGAAGCTTTCTTT. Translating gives CASRLGRGYTEAFF.

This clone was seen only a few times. The CDR3 is CAISDLPGGELFF. The CDR3 DNA follows: TGTGCCATCAGTGACCTACCGGGGGGGGAGCTGTTTTTT. The V and J genes are TRBV10-3 and TRBJ2-2; D might be TRBD2 (5 bases). The CDR3 sequence is 13 residues long. Germline V gives CDR1 ENHRY, CDR2 SYGVKD. The V end lost 3 bases, the J end lost 8 bases, and 10 bases lay between the germline ends.

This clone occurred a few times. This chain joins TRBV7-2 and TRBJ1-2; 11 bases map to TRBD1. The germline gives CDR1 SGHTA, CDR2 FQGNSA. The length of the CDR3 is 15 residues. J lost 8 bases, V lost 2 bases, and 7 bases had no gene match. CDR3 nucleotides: TGTGCCAGCAGCTTAAGGACAGGGGGCGAAAGAGGCTACACCTTC. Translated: CASSLRTGGERGYTF.

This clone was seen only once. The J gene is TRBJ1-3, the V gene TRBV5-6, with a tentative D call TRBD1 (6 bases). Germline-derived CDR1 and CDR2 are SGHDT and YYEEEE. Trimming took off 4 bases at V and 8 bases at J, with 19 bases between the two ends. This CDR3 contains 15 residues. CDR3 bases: TGTGCCAGCAGCCCTCTGGGGGGGGCAGGGGACACCATATATTTT. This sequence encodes CASSPLGGAGDTIYF.

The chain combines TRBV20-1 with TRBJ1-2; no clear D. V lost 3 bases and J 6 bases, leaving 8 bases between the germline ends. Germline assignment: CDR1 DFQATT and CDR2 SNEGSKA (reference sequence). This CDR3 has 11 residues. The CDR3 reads CSARRGDGYTF. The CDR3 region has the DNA TGCAGTGCTAGGCGGGGTGATGGCTACACCTTC.

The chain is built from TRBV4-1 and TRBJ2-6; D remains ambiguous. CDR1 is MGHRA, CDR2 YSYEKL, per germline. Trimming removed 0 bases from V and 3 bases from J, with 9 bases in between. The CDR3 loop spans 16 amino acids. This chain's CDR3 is CASSQDRPSGANVLTF. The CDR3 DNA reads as TGCGCCAGCAGCCAAGATCGTCCTAGTGGGGCCAACGTCCTGACTTTC.

This CDR3 reads CASSLPGGGETQYF. In DNA, the CDR3 is TGCGCCAGCAGCTTGCCGGGGGGCGGAGAGACCCAGTACTTC. This chain joins TRBV5-1 and TRBJ2-5; D may be TRBD2 (7 bases). V lost 1 base and J lost 4, with 11 bases in between. The CDR3 spans 14 residues. CDR1 is SGHRS and CDR2 is YFSETQ in the germline V gene.

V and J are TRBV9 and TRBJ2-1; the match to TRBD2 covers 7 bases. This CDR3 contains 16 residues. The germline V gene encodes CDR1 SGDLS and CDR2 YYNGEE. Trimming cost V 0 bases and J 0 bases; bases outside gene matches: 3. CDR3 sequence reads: CASSVEGGGSYNEQFF. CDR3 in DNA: TGTGCCAGCAGCGTAGAGGGCGGGGGCTCCTACAATGAGCAGTTCTTC.

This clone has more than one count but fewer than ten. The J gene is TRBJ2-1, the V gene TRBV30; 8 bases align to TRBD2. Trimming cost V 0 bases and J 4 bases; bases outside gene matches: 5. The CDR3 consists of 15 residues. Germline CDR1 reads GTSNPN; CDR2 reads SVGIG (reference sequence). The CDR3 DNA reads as TGTGCCTGGAGTGTATCAGCGGGGGTGTACAATGAGCAGTTCTTC. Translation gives CAWSVSAGVYNEQFF.

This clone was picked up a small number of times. The CDR3 DNA reads as TGTGCCAGCAGCTTAATGGGGGCGCGAGGGCGCAATGAGCAGTTCTTC. This gives the protein CASSLMGARGRNEQFF. The V call is TRBV5-6, the J call TRBJ2-1; D may be TRBD1 (6 bases). There are 16 residues in the CDR3. Germline-derived CDR1 and CDR2 are SGHDT and YYEEEE. V dropped 2 bases and J dropped 6 bases, with 18 bases sitting between them.

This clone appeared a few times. In DNA, the CDR3 is TGCAGCGTTAACGAGAACCCTAAAGAGACCCAGTACTTC. Amino acids: CSVNENPKETQYF. The rearrangement joins TRBV29-1 to TRBJ2-5; no clear D. This CDR3 spans 13 amino acids. Trimming cost V 5 bases and J 3 bases, with 13 bases left between them. In germline, CDR1 is SQVTM, CDR2 ANQGSEA.

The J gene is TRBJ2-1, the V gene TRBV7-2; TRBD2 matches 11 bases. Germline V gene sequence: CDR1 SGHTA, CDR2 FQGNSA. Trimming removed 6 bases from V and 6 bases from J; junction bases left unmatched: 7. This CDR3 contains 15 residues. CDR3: CASRNLAGGSNEQFF. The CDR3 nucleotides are TGTGCCAGCAGGAATCTAGCGGGAGGTAGCAATGAGCAGTTCTTC.

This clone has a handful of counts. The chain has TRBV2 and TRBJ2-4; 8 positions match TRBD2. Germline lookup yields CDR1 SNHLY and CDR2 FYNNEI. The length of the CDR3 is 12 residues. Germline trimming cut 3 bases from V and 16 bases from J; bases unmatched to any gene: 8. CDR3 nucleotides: TGTGCCAGCAGTGACCCTAGCGGGCCGAGATACTTC. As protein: CASSDPSGPRYF.

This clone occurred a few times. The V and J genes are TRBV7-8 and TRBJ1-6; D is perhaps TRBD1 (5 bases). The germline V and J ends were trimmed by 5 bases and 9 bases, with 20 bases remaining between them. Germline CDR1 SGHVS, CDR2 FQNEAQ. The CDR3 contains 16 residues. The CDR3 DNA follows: TGTGCCAGCAGCGAGGACCGGCCGCGGAGGGGTTCACCCCTCCACTTT. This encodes CASSEDRPRRGSPLHF.

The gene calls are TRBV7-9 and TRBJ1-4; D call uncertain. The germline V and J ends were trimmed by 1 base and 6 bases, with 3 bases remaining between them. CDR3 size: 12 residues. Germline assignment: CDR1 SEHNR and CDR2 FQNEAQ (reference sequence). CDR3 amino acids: CASSLVDEKLFF. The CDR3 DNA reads TGTGCCAGCAGCTTAGTAGATGAAAAACTGTTTTTT. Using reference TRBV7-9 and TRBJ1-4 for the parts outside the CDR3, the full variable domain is DTGVSQNPRHKITKRGQNVTFRCDPISEHNRLYWYRQTLGQGPEFLTYFQNEAQLEKSRLLSDRFSAERPKGSFSTLEIQRTEQGDSAMYLCASSLVDEKLFFGSGTQLSVL.

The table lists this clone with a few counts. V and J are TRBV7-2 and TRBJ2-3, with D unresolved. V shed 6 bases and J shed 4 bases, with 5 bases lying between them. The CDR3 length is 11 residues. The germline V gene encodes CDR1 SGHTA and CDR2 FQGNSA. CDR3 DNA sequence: TGTGCCAGCAGAAACTCAGATACGCAGTATTTT. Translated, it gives CASRNSDTQYF.

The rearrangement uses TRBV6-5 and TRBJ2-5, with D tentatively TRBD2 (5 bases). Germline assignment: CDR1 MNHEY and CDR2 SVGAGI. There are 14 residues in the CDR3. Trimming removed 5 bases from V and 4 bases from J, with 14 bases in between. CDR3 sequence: CASSASGLRETQYF. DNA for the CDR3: TGTGCCAGCAGTGCGTCGGGGTTGCGAGAGACCCAGTACTTC.

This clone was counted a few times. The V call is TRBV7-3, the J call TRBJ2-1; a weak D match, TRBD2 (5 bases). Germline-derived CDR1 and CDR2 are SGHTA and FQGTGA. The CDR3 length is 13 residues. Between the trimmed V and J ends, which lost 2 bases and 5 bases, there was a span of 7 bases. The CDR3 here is CASSLARDNEQFF. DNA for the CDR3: TGTGCCAGCAGCTTAGCGCGGGACAATGAGCAGTTCTTC.